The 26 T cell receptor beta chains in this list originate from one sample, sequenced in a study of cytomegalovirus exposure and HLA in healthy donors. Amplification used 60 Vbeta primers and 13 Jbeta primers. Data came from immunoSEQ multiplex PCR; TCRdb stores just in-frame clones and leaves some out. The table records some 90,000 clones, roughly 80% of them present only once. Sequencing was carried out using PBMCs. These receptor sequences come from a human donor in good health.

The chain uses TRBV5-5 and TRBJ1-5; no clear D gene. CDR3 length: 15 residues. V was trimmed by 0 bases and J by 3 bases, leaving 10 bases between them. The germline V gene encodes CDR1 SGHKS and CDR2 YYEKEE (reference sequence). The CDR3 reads CASSLDGGTNQPQHF. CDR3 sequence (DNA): TGTGCCAGCAGCTTGGATGGTGGCACCAATCAGCCCCAGCATTTT.

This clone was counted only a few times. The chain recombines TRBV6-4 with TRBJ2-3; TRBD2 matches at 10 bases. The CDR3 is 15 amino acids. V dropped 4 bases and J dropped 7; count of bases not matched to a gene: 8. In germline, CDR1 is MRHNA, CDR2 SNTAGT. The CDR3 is CASSGLAGAFNTQYF. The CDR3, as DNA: TGTGCCAGCAGTGGGCTAGCGGGGGCTTTTAATACGCAGTATTTT.

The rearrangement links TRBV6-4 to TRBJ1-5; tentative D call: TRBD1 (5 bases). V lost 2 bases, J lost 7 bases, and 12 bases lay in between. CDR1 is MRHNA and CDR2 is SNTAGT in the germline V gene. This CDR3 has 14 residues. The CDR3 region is CASSDHQGSQPQHF. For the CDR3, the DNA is TGTGCCAGCAGTGACCATCAGGGTAGCCAGCCCCAGCATTTT.

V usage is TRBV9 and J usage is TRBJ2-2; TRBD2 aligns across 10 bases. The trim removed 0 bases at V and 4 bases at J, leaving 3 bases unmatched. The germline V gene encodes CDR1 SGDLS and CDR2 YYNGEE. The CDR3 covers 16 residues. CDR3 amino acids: CASSVGASGGTGELFF. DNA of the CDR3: TGTGCCAGCAGCGTAGGTGCTAGCGGGGGCACCGGGGAGCTGTTTTTT.

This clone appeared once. In nucleotides, the CDR3 is TGTGCCAGCAGCCCGGGACTAGCGTCTTACAATGAGCAGTTCTTC. Translating gives CASSPGLASYNEQFF. The chain employs TRBV5-6 and TRBJ2-1; 10 bases map to TRBD2. The V gene's germline CDR1 is SGHDT and CDR2 YYEEEE. Trimming at V came to 4 bases and at J to 4 bases, leaving 5 bases not matched to a gene. CDR3 length: 15 residues.

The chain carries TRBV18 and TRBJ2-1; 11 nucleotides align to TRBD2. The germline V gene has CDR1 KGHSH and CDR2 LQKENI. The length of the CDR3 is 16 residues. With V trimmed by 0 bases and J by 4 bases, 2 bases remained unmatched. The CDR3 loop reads CASSPPTSGGYNEQFF. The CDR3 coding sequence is TGTGCCAGCTCACCACCTACTAGCGGGGGATACAATGAGCAGTTCTTC.

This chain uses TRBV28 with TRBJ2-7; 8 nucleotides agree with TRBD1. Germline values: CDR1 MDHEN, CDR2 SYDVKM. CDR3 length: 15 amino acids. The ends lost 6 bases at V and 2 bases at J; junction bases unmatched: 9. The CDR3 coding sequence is TGTGCCAGCAGACTCGACAGGGGCCGAACCTACGAGCAGTACTTC. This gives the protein CASRLDRGRTYEQYF.

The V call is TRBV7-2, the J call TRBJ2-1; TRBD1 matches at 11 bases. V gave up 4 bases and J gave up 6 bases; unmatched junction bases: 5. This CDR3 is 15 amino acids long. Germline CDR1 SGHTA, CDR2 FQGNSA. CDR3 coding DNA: TGTGCCAGCAGCTCGCTAGGACAGGGGGCCAATGAGCAGTTCTTC. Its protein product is CASSSLGQGANEQFF.

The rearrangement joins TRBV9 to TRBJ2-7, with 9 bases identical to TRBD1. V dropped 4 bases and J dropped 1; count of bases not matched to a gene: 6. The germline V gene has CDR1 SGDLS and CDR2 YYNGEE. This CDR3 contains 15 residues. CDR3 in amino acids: CASSLMTGGSYEQYF. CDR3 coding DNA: TGTGCCAGCAGCCTCATGACAGGGGGTTCCTACGAGCAGTACTTC.

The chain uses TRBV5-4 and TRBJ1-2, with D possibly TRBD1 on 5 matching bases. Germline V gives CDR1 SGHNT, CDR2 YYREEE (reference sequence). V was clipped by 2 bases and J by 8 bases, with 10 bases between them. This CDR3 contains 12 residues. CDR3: CASSFGGGGYTF. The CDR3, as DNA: TGTGCCAGCAGCTTTGGGGGGGGAGGCTACACCTTC. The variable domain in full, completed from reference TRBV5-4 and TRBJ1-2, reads ETGVTQSPTHLIKTRGQQVTLRCSSQSGHNTVSWYQQALGQGPQFIFQYYREEENGRGNFPPRFSGLQFPNYSSELNVNALELDDSALYLCASSFGGGGYTFGSGTRLTVV.

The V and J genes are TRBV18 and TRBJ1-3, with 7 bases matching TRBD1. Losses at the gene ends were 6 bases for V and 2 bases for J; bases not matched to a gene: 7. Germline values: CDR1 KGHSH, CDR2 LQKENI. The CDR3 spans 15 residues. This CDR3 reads CASSQGQTAGNTIYF. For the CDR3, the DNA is TGTGCCAGCTCGCAGGGACAGACCGCTGGAAACACCATATATTTT.

As DNA, the CDR3 is TGTGCCAGCAGCTTGCAGGGGTCTGAAGCTTTCTTT. Amino acid sequence: CASSLQGSEAFF. This chain links TRBV5-4 with TRBJ1-1; TRBD1 might be the D (6 bases). Trimming removed 1 base at V and 6 bases at J, with 7 bases between. Germline V gene data show CDR1 as SGHNT and CDR2 as YYREEE (reference sequence). This CDR3 contains 12 residues.

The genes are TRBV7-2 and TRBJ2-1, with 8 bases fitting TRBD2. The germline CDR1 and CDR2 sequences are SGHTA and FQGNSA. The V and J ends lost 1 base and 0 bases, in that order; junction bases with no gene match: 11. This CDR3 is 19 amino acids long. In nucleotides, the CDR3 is TGTGCCAGCAGCTTAGGGAAAAAAGTGAGCGGGAGCTCCTACAATGAGCAGTTCTTC. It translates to CASSLGKKVSGSSYNEQFF.

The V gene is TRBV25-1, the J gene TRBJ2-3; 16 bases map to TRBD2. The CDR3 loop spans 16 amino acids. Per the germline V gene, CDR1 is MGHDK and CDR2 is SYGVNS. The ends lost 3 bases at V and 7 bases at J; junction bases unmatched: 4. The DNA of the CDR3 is TGTGCCAGCAGTGAGGGACTAGCGGGAGGGGTAAATACGCAGTATTTT. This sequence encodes CASSEGLAGGVNTQYF.

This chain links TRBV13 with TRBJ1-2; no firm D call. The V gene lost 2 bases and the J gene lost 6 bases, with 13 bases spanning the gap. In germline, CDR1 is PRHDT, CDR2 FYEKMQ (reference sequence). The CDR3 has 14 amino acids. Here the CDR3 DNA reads TGTGCCAGCAGCTTAAGTTCAGGCGGGGATGGCTACACCTTC. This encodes CASSLSSGGDGYTF.

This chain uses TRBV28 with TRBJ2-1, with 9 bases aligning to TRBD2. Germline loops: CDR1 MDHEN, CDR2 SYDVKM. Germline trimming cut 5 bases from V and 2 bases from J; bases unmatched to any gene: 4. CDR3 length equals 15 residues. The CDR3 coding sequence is TGTGCCAGCAGTGCGCGGGAGGGCCCCTACAATGAGCAGTTCTTC. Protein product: CASSAREGPYNEQFF.

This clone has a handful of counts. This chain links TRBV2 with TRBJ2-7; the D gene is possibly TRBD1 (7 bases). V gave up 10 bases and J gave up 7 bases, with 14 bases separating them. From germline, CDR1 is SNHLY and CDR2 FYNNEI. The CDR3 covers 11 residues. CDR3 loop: CATLQGREQYF. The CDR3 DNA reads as TGTGCCACCCTACAGGGGAGGGAGCAGTACTTC.

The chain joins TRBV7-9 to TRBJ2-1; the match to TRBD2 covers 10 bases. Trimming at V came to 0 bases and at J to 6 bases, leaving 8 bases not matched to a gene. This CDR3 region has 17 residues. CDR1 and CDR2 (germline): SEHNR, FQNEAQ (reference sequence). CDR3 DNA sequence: TGTGCCAGCAGCTTAGCCTCAGCGGGAGGGCCCGGCAATGAGCAGTTCTTC. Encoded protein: CASSLASAGGPGNEQFF.

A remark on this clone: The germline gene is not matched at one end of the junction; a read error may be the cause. CDR3 region: CASSSTLREPRNF. DNA of the CDR3: TGTGCCAGCAGTTCAACTCTCCGGGAGCCCCGGAACTTC. This chain links TRBV27 with TRBJ2-7; D might be TRBD2 (6 bases). The CDR3 extends over 13 amino acids. Per the germline V gene, CDR1 is MNHEY and CDR2 is SMNVEV (reference sequence).

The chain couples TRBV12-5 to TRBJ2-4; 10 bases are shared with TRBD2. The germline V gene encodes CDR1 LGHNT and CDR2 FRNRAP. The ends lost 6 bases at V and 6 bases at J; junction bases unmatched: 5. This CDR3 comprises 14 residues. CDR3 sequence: CASGRSGGGNIQYF. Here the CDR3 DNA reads TGTGCTAGTGGCCGAAGCGGGGGGGGAAACATTCAGTACTTC.

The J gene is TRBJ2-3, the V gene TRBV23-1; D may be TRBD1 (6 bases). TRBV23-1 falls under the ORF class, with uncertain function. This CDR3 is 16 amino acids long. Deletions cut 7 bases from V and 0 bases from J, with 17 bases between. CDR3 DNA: TGCGCCAGCAAACTTACAGGGTCCCCTAGCACAGATACGCAGTATTTT. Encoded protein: CASKLTGSPSTDTQYF.

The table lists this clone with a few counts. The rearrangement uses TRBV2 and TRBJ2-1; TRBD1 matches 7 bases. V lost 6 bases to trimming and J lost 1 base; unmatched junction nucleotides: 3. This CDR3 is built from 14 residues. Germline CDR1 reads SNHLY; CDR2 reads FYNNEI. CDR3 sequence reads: CASSETGSYNEQFF. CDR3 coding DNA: TGTGCCAGCAGCGAGACAGGGTCCTACAATGAGCAGTTCTTC. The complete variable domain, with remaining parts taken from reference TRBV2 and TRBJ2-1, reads EPEVTQTPSHQVTQMGQEVILRCVPISNHLYFYWYRQILGQKVEFLVSFYNNEISEKSEIFDDQFSVERPDGSNFTLKIRSTKLEDSAMYFCASSETGSYNEQFFGPGTRLTVL.

The CDR3 sequence is CASSQDLQGAKPQHF. The CDR3 bases are TGTGCCAGCAGCCAAGACCTACAGGGGGCCAAGCCCCAGCATTTT. The chain carries TRBV4-2 and TRBJ1-5; 9 bases line up with TRBD1. The germline CDR1 and CDR2 sequences are LGHNA and YNFKEQ. V trimming: 0 bases; J trimming: 8 bases; junction bases outside the gene matches: 5. This CDR3 is 15 amino acids long.

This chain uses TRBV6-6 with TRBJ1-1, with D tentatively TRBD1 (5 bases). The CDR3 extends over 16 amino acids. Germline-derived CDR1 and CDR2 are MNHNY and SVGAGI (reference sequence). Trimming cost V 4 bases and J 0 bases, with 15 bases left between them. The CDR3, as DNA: TGTGCCAGCAGTTCCCCGACAGCTGGGGTGAACACTGAAGCTTTCTTT. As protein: CASSSPTAGVNTEAFF.

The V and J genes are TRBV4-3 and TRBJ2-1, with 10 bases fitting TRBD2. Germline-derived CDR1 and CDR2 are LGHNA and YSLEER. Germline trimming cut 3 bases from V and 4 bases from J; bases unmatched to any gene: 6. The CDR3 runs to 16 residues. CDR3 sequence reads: CASSQDVTSGYNEQFF. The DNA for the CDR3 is TGCGCCAGCAGCCAGGACGTGACTAGCGGGTACAATGAGCAGTTCTTC.

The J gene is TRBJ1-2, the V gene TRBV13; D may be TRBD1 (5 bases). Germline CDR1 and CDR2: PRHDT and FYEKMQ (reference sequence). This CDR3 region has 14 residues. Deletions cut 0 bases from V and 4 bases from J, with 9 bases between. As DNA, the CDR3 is TGTGCCAGCAGCTTAGGGCAGGGCGGCTATGGCTACACCTTC. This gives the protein CASSLGQGGYGYTF.